Reported below is one T cell receptor (beta chain). The CDR3 is made up of 16 amino acids. Germline values: CDR1 MGHDK, CDR2 SYGVNS. Unmatched junction bases numbered 6, after V lost 3 bases and J lost 0 bases. Assay used: immunoSEQ multiplex PCR; TCRdb lists only in-frame clones, some missing. The sample consists of under 350,000 clones, about 86% of them appearing once. The record originates from a study of cytomegalovirus exposure and HLA in healthy donors. The sample consisted of PBMCs. The sequence was obtained from a woman aged 18 to 35 in good health and CMV-seronegative. The genes are TRBV25-1 and TRBJ2-3; TRBD1 matches 7 bases. The CDR3 reads CASSEGTDPSTDTQYF. As DNA, the CDR3 is TGTGCCAGCAGTGAGGGGACAGATCCTAGCACAGATACGCAGTATTTT.